The clone carrying this T cell receptor (beta chain) was recorded a few times. The target antigen is unknown. V dropped 5 bases and J dropped 2; count of bases not matched to a gene: 13. The CDR3 has 18 amino acids. The germline V gene encodes CDR1 SEHNR and CDR2 FQNEAQ (reference sequence). This record belongs to a study of cytomegalovirus exposure and HLA in healthy donors. Study in general: Findings of an earlier analysis included some 110 million unique TCR beta sequences from 200 million or so T cells.

Points from the study as a whole: In a later analysis, HLA-associated beta chains showed higher expansion and lower generation probabilities than comparable chains. Whilst most TCR sequences proved rare, a subset of public TCRs occurred across many donors. A link between a missense DCLRE1C variant and TCR beta V- and J-gene trimming emerged from a later analysis.

Use of 60 Vbeta and 13 Jbeta primers characterized the PCR. Assay used: immunoSEQ multiplex PCR; TCRdb lists only in-frame clones, some missing. This sample has some 130,000 clones, with around 79% found just once. This clonotype was sampled from a man between 40 and 49 years old in good health and CMV-seropositive. Material: PBMCs. This chain links TRBV7-9 with TRBJ2-3, with 10 bases fitting TRBD2. The CDR3 sequence is CASSTSPGLADYTDTQYF. In nucleotides, the CDR3 is TGTGCCAGCAGCACGAGTCCTGGACTAGCGGATTACACAGATACGCAGTATTTT. Looking up the rest from reference TRBV7-9 and TRBJ2-3 gives the full variable domain: DTGVSQNPRHKITKRGQNVTFRCDPISEHNRLYWYRQTLGQGPEFLTYFQNEAQLEKSRLLSDRFSAERPKGSFSTLEIQRTEQGDSAMYLCASSTSPGLADYTDTQYFGPGTRLTVL.